This is a list of T cell receptor beta chains from one sample in a study of molecular identifiers for immune sequencing clone quantification. TCRdb reprocessed the PCR reads with MiXCR, giving one entry per CDR3 protein. This table has 350,000 or so distinct CDR3 sequences, over 20% appearing once. Input material: naive CD8+ T cells from blood, with Jurkat cell RNA spiked in. Every receptor here comes from a human donor in good health. Some libraries in this study had Jurkat cell RNA spiked in. Each CDR3 is given with its conserved first and last residue. The order of the fields is clone size, V gene, J gene, D gene, CDR3 protein, CDR3 DNA. The D gene is left open where the match is weak. A row's size may be missing; if present it is once, few, many or a size class.

>many|TRBV7-8|TRBJ2-7|NA
CASSLDWGEQYF
TGTGCCAGCAGCTTAGACTGGGGCGAGCAGTACTTC
>NA|TRBV6-2/TRBV6-3|TRBJ1-5|NA
CASSPVSSGPQHF
TGTGCCAGCAGCCCGGTCTCCTCTGGGCCCCAGCATTTT
>many|TRBV4-3|TRBJ1-6|NA
CASSQDLRGGSPLHF
TGCGCCAGCAGCCAAGATCTAAGGGGAGGTTCACCCCTCCACTTT
>many|TRBV4-3|TRBJ2-3|TRBD2
CASSPMGRGGDTQYF
TGCGCCAGCAGCCCAATGGGGCGGGGGGGAGATACGCAGTATTTT
>many|TRBV5-1|TRBJ2-7|NA
CASSLARAPRSNEQYF
TGCGCCAGCAGCTTGGCGAGGGCCCCTCGGTCGAACGAGCAGTACTTC
>few|TRBV19|TRBJ1-5|TRBD1
CASGQGLGNQPQHF
TGTGCCAGTGGACAGGGCCTTGGCAATCAGCCCCAGCATTTT
>few|TRBV6-2/TRBV6-3|TRBJ2-2|NA
CASSYSRVAGEYTGELFF
TGTGCCAGCAGTTACTCGAGGGTAGCCGGGGAGTACACCGGGGAGCTGTTTTTT
>many|TRBV5-4|TRBJ2-7|NA
CASSLGLGSSYEQYF
TGTGCCAGCAGCTTGGGGCTGGGAAGCTCCTACGAGCAGTACTTC
>many|TRBV2|TRBJ1-5|NA
CASTGQESNQPQHF
TGTGCTTCTACGGGGCAGGAGAGCAATCAGCCCCAGCATTTT
>many|TRBV7-9|TRBJ1-5|TRBD1
CASSQGQGSQPQHF
TGTGCCAGCAGCCAGGGACAGGGTAGTCAGCCCCAGCATTTT
>NA|TRBV24-1|TRBJ2-2|NA
CATSDLEAGELFF
TGTGCCACCAGTGATTTGGAAGCCGGGGAGCTGTTTTTT
>once|TRBV7-8|TRBJ1-5|NA
CASNLGRDSNQPQHF
TGTGCCAGCAACTTAGGCAGAGATAGCAATCAGCCCCAGCATTTT
>many|TRBV21-1|TRBJ2-3|NA
CANRTSSTDTQYF
TGTGCCAACAGGACATCTAGCACAGATACGCAGTATTTT
>many|TRBV2|TRBJ2-1|NA
CASNRDSGYNEQFF
TGTGCCAGCAACCGGGACAGCGGGTACAATGAGCAGTTCTTC
>many|TRBV20-1|TRBJ2-7|TRBD1
CSARPGTGFSYEQYF
TGCAGTGCTAGACCCGGGACAGGGTTCTCCTACGAGCAGTACTTC
>many|TRBV3-1|TRBJ1-5|NA
CASSQGSGPQHF
TGTGCCAGCAGCCAAGGAAGTGGACCCCAGCATTTT
>many|TRBV28|TRBJ2-2|TRBD2
CASSRARGRNTGELFF
TGTGCCAGCAGCCGTGCGCGCGGGAGGAACACCGGGGAGCTGTTTTTT
>once|TRBV27|TRBJ2-5|NA
CASGPGTRWRETQYF
TGTGCCAGCGGACCCGGGACCAGGTGGAGGGAGACCCAGTACTTC
>NA|TRBV9|TRBJ1-5|NA
CASSAYGGGQPQHF
TGTGCCAGCAGCGCGTACGGGGGCGGTCAGCCCCAGCATTTT
>many|TRBV7-9|TRBJ1-5|NA
CASSLAGSSNQPQHF
TGTGCCAGCAGCTTAGCGGGCAGTTCCAATCAGCCCCAGCATTTT